The 11 T cell receptor beta chains below come from one sample, sequenced in a study of T cell changes during pregnancy in multiple sclerosis. TCRdb's copy holds only in-frame clones and misses some; the assay was immunoSEQ multiplex PCR. The table lists tens of thousands of clones, around 92% of them singletons. Sequencing was carried out using peripheral blood. Receptors originate from a female donor with multiple sclerosis, enrolled in a pregnancy study.

In the case of this clone: The DNA is omitted, as the CDR3 cannot be located on it reliably, and the CDR3 follows TCRdb's listing. V gene TRBV19 combines with J gene TRBJ1-2. Germline V CDR1 and CDR2: LNHDA, SQIVND (reference sequence). With termini counted, the CDR3 has 12 amino acids. Here the CDR3 reads CASSSFGAGATF.

V gene TRBV11-3 combines with J gene TRBJ2-1, with D possibly being TRBD1 or TRBD2 (5 bases each). The CDR3 has 14 amino acids. Germline CDR1 SGHNT, CDR2 YENEEA. The V and J ends lost 5 bases and 7 bases respectively, with 15 bases between them. In DNA form, the CDR3 reads TGTGCCAGCAGCCCGGGACGGACCGGAAATGAGCAGTTCTTC. Its protein product is CASSPGRTGNEQFF.

This sequence joins TRBV29-1 and TRBJ2-3; no firm D call. V was pared by 5 bases and J by 4 bases, with 10 bases between. This CDR3 comprises 12 residues. Germline values: CDR1 SQVTM, CDR2 ANQGSEA. As DNA, the CDR3 is TGCAGCGTTACCCCGTTCCCAGATACGCAGTATTTT. This sequence encodes CSVTPFPDTQYF.

The chain uses TRBV5-1 and TRBJ2-5; 7 bases align to TRBD1. With V trimmed by 3 bases and J by 6 bases, 8 bases remained unmatched. The V gene's germline CDR1 is SGHRS and CDR2 YFSETQ. This CDR3 contains 14 residues. This CDR3 is CASSWGQRLKTQYF. The CDR3 DNA reads TGCGCCAGCAGCTGGGGACAGCGCCTAAAGACCCAGTACTTC.

This chain links TRBV7-9 with TRBJ2-2; D not resolved. V was shortened by 3 bases and J by 5 bases, with 19 bases between the two germline ends. This CDR3 spans 17 amino acids. Germline CDR1 and CDR2: SEHNR and FQNEAQ (reference sequence). DNA of the CDR3: TGTGCCAGCAGCTTCTTTGTTCTCAACCTCGGGACCGGGGAGCTGTTTTTT. Translating gives CASSFFVLNLGTGELFF.

The chain combines TRBV2 with TRBJ2-7, with D possibly being TRBD1 (6 bases). The V end was cut by 10 bases, the J end by 3 bases, with 13 bases between. This CDR3 comprises 12 residues. The germline gives CDR1 SNHLY, CDR2 FYNNEI. The DNA of the CDR3 is TGTGCCAACAGGGACACCCACTACGAGCAGTACTTC. This translates into CANRDTHYEQYF.

The rearrangement links TRBV7-3 to TRBJ2-3; D is possibly TRBD1 (6 bases). V was cut by 5 bases and J by 1 base, with 13 bases left in between. The CDR3 runs to 15 residues. In germline, CDR1 is SGHTA, CDR2 FQGTGA. The CDR3 DNA follows: TGTGCCAGCAGCCCCTCGCCAGGGGGCACAGATACGCAGTATTTT. Protein product: CASSPSPGGTDTQYF.

This chain uses TRBV30 with TRBJ2-7; D is possibly TRBD2 (6 bases). Trimming stripped 3 bases from V and 5 bases from J, with 14 bases between. Germline CDR1 is GTSNPN and CDR2 is SVGIG (reference sequence). CDR3 length: 13 amino acids. The CDR3 DNA reads as TGTGCCTGGAGCCCCCGGGAGTTAAACGAGCAGTACTTC. Encoded protein: CAWSPRELNEQYF.

The genes are TRBV14 and TRBJ2-5, with TRBD2 matching over 8 bases. V gave up 0 bases and J gave up 4 bases; unmatched junction bases: 4. The V gene's germline CDR1 is SGHDN and CDR2 FVKESK. This CDR3 has 15 residues. The CDR3 DNA reads TGTGCCAGCAGCCAAGATCTAGCGGGCCCAGAGACCCAGTACTTC. As protein: CASSQDLAGPETQYF.

The chain combines TRBV5-4 with TRBJ1-2; unclear D gene. Trimming stripped 1 base from V and 4 bases from J, with 14 bases between. Germline V gives CDR1 SGHNT, CDR2 YYREEE (reference sequence). The CDR3 contains 15 residues. The CDR3 is CASSLHRGGPYGYTF. The CDR3 region has the DNA TGTGCCAGCAGCTTGCACCGGGGAGGGCCCTATGGCTACACCTTC.

In its sample, this clone was seen once. V and J are TRBV6-5 and TRBJ2-3; possible D gene TRBD2, 6 bases. Per the germline V gene, CDR1 is MNHEY and CDR2 is SVGAGI. The CDR3 has 14 residues. The germline V and J ends were trimmed by 5 bases and 6 bases, with 15 bases remaining between them. In nucleotides, the CDR3 is TGTGCCAGCAGTGACGGGCTAGCGCCGGATACGCAGTATTTT. Protein: CASSDGLAPDTQYF.